Each of the 2 T cell receptor beta chains below was sequenced from the same sample in a study of response to subunit inactivated influenza vaccine. TCRdb ran MiXCR on the RT-PCR reads and lists one entry per CDR3 protein. The profile shows 170,000 or so distinct CDR3 sequences, roughly 10% of them singletons. This specimen consisted of CD8+ T cells sorted from PBMCs, obtained roughly 24 months after vaccination. The receptors here all came from a man in his fifties or sixties who received an inactivated influenza vaccine.

The chain joins TRBV20-1 to TRBJ2-1; no clear D gene. V lost 3 bases to trimming and J lost 2 bases, with 14 bases between them. Germline V gene sequence: CDR1 DFQATT, CDR2 SNEGSKA (reference sequence). This CDR3 comprises 15 residues. CDR3 nucleotides: TGCAGTGCTAGGGATTTACTGGGGACCTACAATGAGCAGTTCTTC. It yields the protein CSARDLLGTYNEQFF.

There are a few counts of this clonotype. The gene calls are TRBV6-1 and TRBJ2-4; 8 bases match TRBD1. V shed 8 bases, J shed 5 bases, and the junction held 5 bases outside the gene matches. CDR1 MNHNS and CDR2 SASEGT come from the germline V gene. This CDR3 region has 13 residues. The CDR3 DNA sequence: TGTGCCAGCTCGGACAGGGTGGAAAACATTCAGTACTTC. The encoded protein is CASSDRVENIQYF.